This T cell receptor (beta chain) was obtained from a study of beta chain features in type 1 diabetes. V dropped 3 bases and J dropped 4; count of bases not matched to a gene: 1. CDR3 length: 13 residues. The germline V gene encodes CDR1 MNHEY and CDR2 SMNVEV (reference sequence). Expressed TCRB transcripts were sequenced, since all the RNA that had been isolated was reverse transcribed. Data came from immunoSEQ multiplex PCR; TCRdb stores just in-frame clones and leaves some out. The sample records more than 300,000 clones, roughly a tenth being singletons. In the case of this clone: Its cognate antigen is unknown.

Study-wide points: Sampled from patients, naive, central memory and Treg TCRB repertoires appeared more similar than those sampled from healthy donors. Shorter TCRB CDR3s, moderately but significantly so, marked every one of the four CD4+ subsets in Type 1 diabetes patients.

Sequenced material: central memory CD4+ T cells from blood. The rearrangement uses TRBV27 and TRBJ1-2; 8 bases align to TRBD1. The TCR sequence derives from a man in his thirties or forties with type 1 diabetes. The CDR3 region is CASSLGQAYGYTF. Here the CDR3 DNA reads TGTGCCAGCAGTTTGGGACAGGCCTATGGCTACACCTTC.